One and the same sample provided the 32 T cell receptor beta chains below, sequenced in a study of T cell repertoires in cytomegalovirus infection. Their recognized antigens are unknown. TCRdb analysed the reads with MiXCR anew, one entry per CDR3 protein. The sample shows some 700,000 distinct CDR3 sequences, around 30% of them seen only once. Sequences were derived from cultured PBMCs, sampled from culture after CMV antigen stimulation. The source of these receptors is a human donor in good health (CMV status not recorded). Some clones in this sample may be carry-over from other donors' samples.

The chain employs TRBV18 and TRBJ2-3; D gene ambiguous. The CDR3 covers 12 residues. Trimming removed 3 bases at V and 5 bases at J, with 6 bases between. CDR1 is KGHSH, CDR2 LQKENI, per germline. CDR3 residues: CASSPNRDTQYF. CDR3 nucleotides: TGTGCCAGCTCACCTAATAGAGATACGCAGTATTTT. Based on the CDR3 plus reference TRBV18 and TRBJ2-3, the full variable domain is NAGVMQNPRHLVRRRGQEARLRCSPMKGHSHVYWYRQLPEEGLKFMVYLQKENIIDESGMPKERFSAEFPKEGPSILRIQQVVRGDSAAYFCASSPNRDTQYFGPGTRLTVL.

The chain has TRBV20-1 and TRBJ2-5; no definite D call. The germline CDR1 and CDR2 sequences are DFQATT and SNEGSKA (reference sequence). This CDR3 comprises 14 residues. V lost 5 bases and J 3 bases, leaving 16 bases between the germline ends. CDR3 sequence reads: CSAPFLAREETQYF. CDR3 bases: TGCAGTGCTCCCTTTTTAGCCAGAGAAGAGACCCAGTACTTC.

The J gene is TRBJ1-5, the V gene TRBV4-2; D remains unclear. CDR3 length: 20 amino acids. Deletions cut 2 bases from V and 0 bases from J, with 23 bases between. In germline, CDR1 is LGHNA, CDR2 YNFKEQ. This chain's CDR3 is CASSQLAREGGGYSNQPQHF. In DNA, the CDR3 is TGTGCCAGCAGCCAACTAGCCCGGGAGGGCGGTGGGTATAGCAATCAGCCCCAGCATTTT.

The V gene is TRBV29-1, the J gene TRBJ1-2; no firm D call. The CDR3 length is 10 residues. Germline V gene data show CDR1 as SQVTM and CDR2 as ANQGSEA. V was pared by 4 bases and J by 8 bases, with 8 bases between. The CDR3 DNA reads as TGCAGCGTTGGTAGTTTGGGCTACACCTTC. Translated, it gives CSVGSLGYTF.

This clonotype occurred a few times. The chain couples TRBV7-2 to TRBJ2-5; D is perhaps TRBD1 or TRBD2 (5 bases each). V lost 4 bases to trimming and J lost 4 bases, with 16 bases between them. From germline, CDR1 is SGHTA and CDR2 FQGNSA. The CDR3 is made up of 15 amino acids. The chain's CDR3 is CASSSEIVGGETQYF. The CDR3 DNA reads as TGTGCCAGCAGCTCCGAAATAGTTGGGGGAGAGACCCAGTACTTC.

This chain joins TRBV7-2 and TRBJ2-3, with 12 bases matching TRBD2. V lost 5 bases, J lost 4 bases, and 7 bases stayed unmatched. Germline V gene sequence: CDR1 SGHTA, CDR2 FQGNSA. The CDR3 contains 16 residues. The CDR3 nucleotides read TGTGCCAGCAGCCGTAGACTAGCGGGAGTCCCAGATACGCAGTATTTT. This sequence encodes CASSRRLAGVPDTQYF.

This clonotype occurred a few times. V and J are TRBV19 and TRBJ2-3, with D unclear. Between the trimmed V and J ends, which lost 3 bases and 9 bases, there was a span of 19 bases. The CDR3 sequence is 15 residues long. CDR1 and CDR2 (germline): LNHDA, SQIVND (reference sequence). The CDR3 DNA reads as TGTGCCAGTAGTATCCGGGTCTTCCCCGAGCACACGCAGTATTTT. It yields the protein CASSIRVFPEHTQYF.

This clonotype was counted between two and nine times. The chain couples TRBV20-1 to TRBJ2-2, with D tentatively TRBD2 (6 bases). V was pared by 4 bases and J by 13 bases, with 22 bases between. Germline CDR1 is DFQATT and CDR2 is SNEGSKA (reference sequence). The length of the CDR3 is 14 residues. This chain's CDR3 is CSAMRTIPPGWLFF. Here the CDR3 DNA reads TGCAGTGCTATGCGGACTATCCCCCCCGGCTGGCTGTTTTTT.

This clonotype was seen many times. This sequence joins TRBV11-2 and TRBJ2-1; TRBD2 matches 8 bases. CDR1 SGHAT and CDR2 FQNNGV come from the germline V gene. J was trimmed by 3 bases and V by 5 bases; bases with no gene match: 6. The CDR3 has 15 amino acids. CDR3 DNA sequence: TGTGCCAGCAGCCCGGGACTAGGAGGCTACAATGAGCAGTTCTTC. Protein sequence: CASSPGLGGYNEQFF.

This clonotype was observed a handful of times. The genes are TRBV7-6 and TRBJ2-7; possibly TRBD1 or TRBD2 for D (7 bases each). Deletions cut 0 bases from V and 7 bases from J, with 22 bases between. CDR1 is SGHVS and CDR2 is FNYEAQ in the germline V gene. There are 17 residues in the CDR3. CDR3 nucleotide sequence: TGTGCCAGCAGCTTAGCCCCCAGGGGGAGGGTGCGCGGTGAGCAGTACTTC. It specifies CASSLAPRGRVRGEQYF.

A few counts support this clonotype. The rearrangement links TRBV7-6 to TRBJ2-7; a weak D match, TRBD2 (5 bases). This CDR3 contains 13 residues. V lost 4 bases, J lost 5 bases, and 12 bases lay in between. Germline V lookup: CDR1 SGHVS, CDR2 FNYEAQ. This CDR3 reads CASSSGNLDEQYF. The CDR3 coding sequence is TGTGCCAGCAGCTCCGGGAATTTGGACGAGCAGTACTTC.

The gene calls are TRBV7-2 and TRBJ2-5; 7 bases align to TRBD2. The V gene's germline CDR1 is SGHTA and CDR2 FQGNSA. V dropped 5 bases and J dropped 1; count of bases not matched to a gene: 10. The CDR3 is 16 residues long. The CDR3: CASSRLGGYSQETQYF. The CDR3 DNA is TGTGCCAGCAGCCGGTTGGGAGGGTACAGCCAAGAGACCCAGTACTTC.

This chain links TRBV14 with TRBJ1-5; D call uncertain. The CDR3 loop spans 13 amino acids. Germline CDR1 and CDR2: SGHDN and FVKESK. V lost 3 bases and J 4 bases, leaving 7 bases between the germline ends. The DNA for the CDR3 is TGTGCCAGCAGCCAGTTCCCAAATCAGCCCCAGCATTTT. Protein product: CASSQFPNQPQHF.

This clonotype came up many times. The CDR3 reads CASSLGESSYEQYF. The CDR3 nucleotides are TGTGCCAGCAGCTTAGGAGAGAGCTCCTACGAGCAGTACTTC. This chain uses TRBV7-7 with TRBJ2-7; D not resolved. CDR3 length equals 14 residues. Germline CDR1 SSHAT, CDR2 FNYEAQ (reference sequence). V was cut by 1 base and J by 0 bases, with 7 bases left in between.

This sequence joins TRBV2 and TRBJ2-5, with 10 nucleotides matching TRBD1. The CDR3 is 15 amino acids. The germline gives CDR1 SNHLY, CDR2 FYNNEI. Germline trimming cut 4 bases from V and 9 bases from J; bases unmatched to any gene: 11. DNA of the CDR3: TGTGCCAGCAGTGCGGACAGGGGGTATTCGTTGGCCCAGTACTTC. It encodes CASSADRGYSLAQYF. Drawing the rest from reference TRBV2 and TRBJ2-5, the complete variable domain is EPEVTQTPSHQVTQMGQEVILRCVPISNHLYFYWYRQILGQKVEFLVSFYNNEISEKSEIFDDQFSVERPDGSNFTLKIRSTKLEDSAMYFCASSADRGYSLAQYFGPGTRLLVL.

This clonotype was seen just once. The chain combines TRBV28 with TRBJ1-1; TRBD1 matches 7 bases. Trimming removed 7 bases from V and 5 bases from J; junction bases left unmatched: 7. The germline V gene has CDR1 MDHEN and CDR2 SYDVKM. There are 13 residues in the CDR3. The CDR3 DNA follows: TGTGCCAGCACCCTGATCAGGGGGACTGAAGCTTTCTTT. Translated, it gives CASTLIRGTEAFF.

This chain links TRBV4-1 with TRBJ2-5; no clear D. Germline V gives CDR1 MGHRA, CDR2 YSYEKL. The CDR3 is 15 amino acids. The ends were cut back, 0 bases at V and 5 bases at J, with 13 bases in the middle. Here the CDR3 reads CASSQEMTMPETQYF. The CDR3 coding sequence is TGCGCCAGCAGCCAAGAAATGACGATGCCGGAGACCCAGTACTTC.

The chain has TRBV19 and TRBJ1-5; D is ambiguous. Trimming pared 3 bases from V and 0 bases from J, leaving 12 bases between. The CDR3 sequence is 16 residues long. Germline V gene data show CDR1 as LNHDA and CDR2 as SQIVND (reference sequence). CDR3 in DNA: TGTGCCAGTAGTATCTTTCCAGGCTATAGCAATCAGCCCCAGCATTTT. Residues: CASSIFPGYSNQPQHF.

This clonotype was seen only a few times. The chain uses TRBV4-3 and TRBJ2-1, with D uncertain. This CDR3 spans 13 amino acids. The V and J ends lost 1 base and 10 bases respectively, with 11 bases between them. CDR1 is LGHNA, CDR2 YSLEER, per germline. The CDR3 bases are TGCGCCAGCAGCCAAGTATTTGTTGGGGAGCAGTTCTTC. Its translation is CASSQVFVGEQFF.

V usage is TRBV4-1 and J usage is TRBJ2-2; 7 positions agree with TRBD2. The CDR3 runs 14 residues. Losses at the gene ends were 4 bases for V and 5 bases for J; bases not matched to a gene: 4. Germline V gene sequence: CDR1 MGHRA, CDR2 YSYEKL. Here the CDR3 DNA reads TGCGCCAGCAGCCTACCGGGGGGTACCGGGGAGCTGTTTTTT. Amino acid sequence: CASSLPGGTGELFF.

The V call is TRBV6-2 or TRBV6-3, the J call TRBJ2-7, with D possibly being TRBD2 (5 bases). CDR1 is MNHEY and CDR2 is SVGEGT in the germline V gene. Trimming removed 0 bases at V and 5 bases at J, with 8 bases between. The CDR3 contains 13 residues. CDR3 DNA: TGTGCCAGCAGTTACTCGAGACTAAACGAGCAGTACTTC. This encodes CASSYSRLNEQYF.

This clonotype was observed many times. The V gene is TRBV7-2, the J gene TRBJ1-2; 9 positions match TRBD1. With V trimmed by 4 bases and J by 4 bases, 10 bases remained unmatched. In germline, CDR1 is SGHTA, CDR2 FQGNSA. The CDR3 is made up of 16 amino acids. CDR3 bases: TGTGCCAGCAGCTCAAGAGGGACAGGGTCGGGCTATGGCTACACCTTC. This encodes CASSSRGTGSGYGYTF.

V is TRBV12-3 or TRBV12-4 and J is TRBJ1-5, with TRBD1 identical over 12 bases. The CDR3 runs to 18 residues. Germline trimming cut 6 bases from V and 0 bases from J; bases unmatched to any gene: 9. The CDR3 sequence: CASRYGTGGPISNQPQHF. DNA of the CDR3: TGTGCCAGCAGGTACGGGACAGGGGGCCCTATTAGCAATCAGCCCCAGCATTTT.

CDR3 bases: TGCAGTGCCAGCCTAGGGGGGAGGGCCTGGGCCACAGATACGCAGTATTTT. Its translation: CSASLGGRAWATDTQYF. The chain links TRBV20-1 to TRBJ2-3, with a possible D match to TRBD2 (7 bases). The germline V gene has CDR1 DFQATT and CDR2 SNEGSKA (reference sequence). V was clipped by 6 bases and J by 2 bases, with 24 bases between them. This CDR3 is built from 17 residues.

This clonotype was picked up a small number of times. The V and J genes are TRBV6-2 or TRBV6-3 and TRBJ1-2; D unresolved. Trimming took 2 bases from V and 7 from J, leaving 11 bases between them. Germline V lookup: CDR1 MNHEY, CDR2 SVGEGT. The CDR3 has 13 residues. DNA of the CDR3: TGTGCCAGCAGTTACCTGGGGTGGACTGGCTACACCTTC. Translating it yields CASSYLGWTGYTF.

This clonotype was seen more than once but under ten times. This chain links TRBV2 with TRBJ1-5, with 7 bases fitting TRBD1. This CDR3 spans 15 amino acids. Trimming at V came to 2 bases and at J to 7 bases, leaving 8 bases not matched to a gene. Germline V gene sequence: CDR1 SNHLY, CDR2 FYNNEI. The CDR3 loop is CASSELGTEEQPQHF. In DNA, the CDR3 is TGTGCCAGCAGTGAACTAGGGACAGAAGAACAGCCCCAGCATTTT. The variable domain in full, completed from reference TRBV2 and TRBJ1-5, reads EPEVTQTPSHQVTQMGQEVILRCVPISNHLYFYWYRQILGQKVEFLVSFYNNEISEKSEIFDDQFSVERPDGSNFTLKIRSTKLEDSAMYFCASSELGTEEQPQHFGDGTRLSIL.

In DNA form, the CDR3 reads TGTGCCATCAGTGAGTCCTGGGTTCTCGGCTACACCTTC. Residues: CAISESWVLGYTF. The chain employs TRBV10-3 and TRBJ1-2; D is uncertain. Deletions cut 0 bases from V and 8 bases from J, with 10 bases between. Germline values: CDR1 ENHRY, CDR2 SYGVKD. This CDR3 is built from 13 residues.

This clonotype has only a few counts. The V call is TRBV20-1, the J call TRBJ2-1; TRBD2 might be the D (7 bases). CDR3 length equals 15 residues. V lost 3 bases and J lost 4, with 16 bases in between. Germline CDR1 reads DFQATT; CDR2 reads SNEGSKA (reference sequence). DNA for the CDR3: TGCAGTGCTAGTGACGGGGGGCCAAGTTACAATGAGCAGTTCTTC. This sequence encodes CSASDGGPSYNEQFF.

This chain links TRBV5-5 with TRBJ2-4, with 7 bases fitting TRBD2. After removal of 5 bases from V and 6 bases from J, the junction contained 8 bases not matched to a gene. CDR1 SGHKS and CDR2 YYEKEE come from the germline V gene (reference sequence). The CDR3 has 14 amino acids. The CDR3 region is CASSRPGEGNIQYF. The CDR3 region has the DNA TGTGCCAGCAGTCGACCCGGGGAGGGAAACATTCAGTACTTC. The whole variable domain, filled in from reference TRBV5-5 and TRBJ2-4, reads DAGVTQSPTHLIKTRGQQVTLRCSPISGHKSVSWYQQVLGQGPQFIFQYYEKEERGRGNFPDRFSARQFPNYSSELNVNALLLGDSALYLCASSRPGEGNIQYFGAGTRLSVL.

This clonotype was found many times. This chain links TRBV7-6 with TRBJ1-6, with 9 bases identical to TRBD1. V gave up 1 base and J gave up 9 bases; unmatched junction bases: 1. The CDR3 has 14 amino acids. Per the germline V gene, CDR1 is SGHVS and CDR2 is FNYEAQ. The DNA for the CDR3 is TGTGCCAGCAGCTTAGTGGGACAGGGTTCACCCCTCCACTTT. It encodes CASSLVGQGSPLHF.

This clonotype appeared a few times. CDR3 nucleotides: TGTGCCAGCAGCTTGACAGGTTGGGACTCACCCCTCCACTTT. This sequence encodes CASSLTGWDSPLHF. J is TRBJ1-6 and V is TRBV7-8, with a possible D match to TRBD1 (6 bases). The CDR3 covers 14 residues. Germline values: CDR1 SGHVS, CDR2 FQNEAQ. Trimming left V 3 bases short and J 10 bases short, with 13 bases between. Full variable domain (rest looked up from reference TRBV7-8 and TRBJ1-6): GAGVSQSPRYKVAKRGQDVALRCDPISGHVSLFWYQQALGQGPEFLTYFQNEAQLDKSGLPSDRFFAERPEGSVSTLKIQRTQQEDSAVYLCASSLTGWDSPLHFGNGTRLTVT.

On this clonotype itself: At one boundary the junction diverges from the germline segment, which might be a read error. V gene TRBV4-2 combines with J gene TRBJ1-5; D not certain. CDR3 length: 16 residues. CDR1 and CDR2 (germline): LGHNA, YNFKEQ. CDR3 in amino acids: CASSRHQSNSNQRQHF. In DNA form, the CDR3 reads TGTGCCAGCAGCCGCCACCAGAGTAATAGCAATCAGCGCCAGCATTTT.